The next 11 T cell receptor beta chains were all read from a single sample in a study of molecular identifiers for immune sequencing clone quantification. Each CDR3 protein gets one entry after TCRdb re-called the PCR reads with MiXCR. The data show around 470,000 distinct CDR3 sequences, about a fifth seen once. Specimen: naive CD8+ T cells from blood, with Jurkat cell RNA spiked in. The subset is: FACS-sorted CD8+CD4-CCR7+CD45RA+ naive T cells. Source of these receptors: a human donor in good health. Some libraries in this study had Jurkat cell RNA spiked in.

This clonotype was seen a few times. The chain recombines TRBV7-9 with TRBJ2-2; D is unresolved. Per the germline V gene, CDR1 is SEHNR and CDR2 is FQNEAQ (reference sequence). This CDR3 is built from 11 residues. V gave up 5 bases and J gave up 9 bases, with 7 bases separating them. CDR3: CASSVERELFF. Here the CDR3 DNA reads TGTGCCAGCAGCGTTGAGCGGGAGCTGTTTTTT.

The chain has TRBV20-1 and TRBJ2-3; tentatively, D is TRBD1 (6 bases). Germline V gene lookup returns CDR1 DFQATT and CDR2 SNEGSKA (reference sequence). V was cut by 6 bases and J by 4 bases, with 17 bases left in between. The length of the CDR3 is 14 residues. DNA for the CDR3: TGCAGTGCGAGACAGGTATTTCCTGCAGATACGCAGTATTTT. Translated, it gives CSARQVFPADTQYF.

This clonotype was seen many times. The chain employs TRBV7-2 and TRBJ2-7, with D possibly matching TRBD1 (8 bases). V was shortened by 1 base and J by 4 bases, with 14 bases between the two germline ends. From germline, CDR1 is SGHTA and CDR2 FQGNSA. This CDR3 has 15 amino acids. As DNA, the CDR3 is TGTGCCAGCAGCTTAGGACAGGGGAGGGGGTACGAGCAGTACTTC. Residues: CASSLGQGRGYEQYF. The full variable domain, with the rest looked up from reference TRBV7-2 and TRBJ2-7, is GAGVSQSPSNKVTEKGKDVELRCDPISGHTALYWYRQSLGQGLEFLIYFQGNSAPDKSGLPSDRFSAERTGGSVSTLTIQRTQQEDSAVYLCASSLGQGRGYEQYFGPGTRLTVT.

The V gene is TRBV10-3, the J gene TRBJ2-7, with D possibly TRBD2 on 6 matching bases. There are 15 residues in the CDR3. Trimming shortened V by 3 bases and J by 0 bases, and 12 bases separated the two germline ends. The V gene's germline CDR1 is ENHRY and CDR2 SYGVKD. Written as DNA, the CDR3 is TGTGCCATCAGTGAACAAGGGACTCGCTCCTACGAGCAGTACTTC. It encodes CAISEQGTRSYEQYF.

A remark on this clonotype: A much larger clonotype is one base distant, so this may be a read error. This is likely a read error, given that the CDR3 carries no conserved phenylalanine or tryptophan at its end. The chain joins TRBV9 to TRBJ2-7; no reliable D call. Germline CDR1 reads SGDLS; CDR2 reads YYNGEE. V was cut by 0 bases and J by 6 bases, with 10 bases left in between. The CDR3 loop spans 13 amino acids. Written as DNA, the CDR3 is TGTGCCAGCAGCGTAGGCAAGCGCGGCGAGCAGTACCTC. The encoded protein is CASSVGKRGEQYL.

This clonotype was seen at least ten times. The rearrangement uses TRBV20-1 and TRBJ1-4; D gene uncertain. Germline CDR1 reads DFQATT; CDR2 reads SNEGSKA (reference sequence). The length of the CDR3 is 15 residues. The germline V and J ends were trimmed by 2 bases and 7 bases, with 17 bases remaining between them. CDR3 residues: CSARSQAGPREKLFF. CDR3 nucleotide sequence: TGCAGTGCTAGAAGCCAGGCAGGACCCCGTGAAAAACTGTTTTTT.

This clonotype was recorded at least ten times. The chain is built from TRBV7-2 and TRBJ2-1; D may correspond to TRBD1 or TRBD2 (6 bases each). Trimming took 1 base from V and 2 from J, leaving 12 bases between them. CDR1 is SGHTA, CDR2 FQGNSA, per germline. CDR3 size: 16 residues. CDR3 protein: CASSLVPGGAYNEQFF. CDR3 in DNA: TGTGCCAGCAGCTTAGTTCCCGGGGGCGCCTACAATGAGCAGTTCTTC.

In this sample, this clonotype turned up many times. The chain combines TRBV7-9 with TRBJ1-4; D is ambiguous. This CDR3 is 14 amino acids long. Trimming cost V 4 bases and J 11 bases, with 17 bases left between them. In germline, CDR1 is SEHNR, CDR2 FQNEAQ (reference sequence). The CDR3 DNA reads TGTGCCAGCAGCTCACCTCAAGGCGTGGAGAAACTGTTTTTT. This gives the protein CASSSPQGVEKLFF.

About this clonotype itself: This clone may be a read error of a much larger clone one base away. V usage is TRBV4-3 and J usage is TRBJ2-7; TRBD1 matches 7 bases. There are 15 residues in the CDR3. Germline-derived CDR1 and CDR2 are LGHNA and YSLEER. CDR3: CASSQGMTGYYERYF. DNA of the CDR3: TGCGCCAGCAGCCAGGGGATGACAGGGTACTACGAGCGGTACTTC.

This clonotype was detected only a few times. The chain carries TRBV6-2 or TRBV6-3 and TRBJ1-4, with D possibly TRBD1 on 6 matching bases. The CDR3 is 19 residues long. V lost 7 bases and J 0 bases, leaving 24 bases between the germline ends. Germline CDR1 reads MNHEY; CDR2 reads SVGEGT. CDR3 DNA: TGTGCCAGCACCCGCTTCGGGGACACTGATCCAGCAACTAATGAAAAACTGTTTTTT. This codes for CASTRFGDTDPATNEKLFF.

This clonotype was picked up one time. V and J are TRBV21-1 and TRBJ1-2; TRBD1 reflects the table's D call only, with no check against the DNA. TRBV21-1 counts as a pseudogene. The CDR3 has 17 residues. This CDR3 reads CASSKGGDPGRGYGYTF. Here the CDR3 DNA reads TGTGCCAGCAGCAAGGGCGGGGACCCTGGACGGGGCTATGGCTACACCTTC.